What follows is one T cell receptor (beta chain) and its context. Its target is not known. The PCR ran on 60 Vbeta and 13 Jbeta primers. Generated by immunoSEQ multiplex PCR, the TCRdb table keeps only in-frame clones and is missing some. The sample has 150,000 to 200,000 clones; around three quarters are singletons. Germline loops: CDR1 SGHTA, CDR2 FQGNSA. The CDR3 is made up of 14 amino acids. The V end was cut by 6 bases, the J end by 5 bases, with 14 bases between. The sample comes from a study of cytomegalovirus exposure and HLA in healthy donors. Notes on the study in general: Trimming of TCR beta V- and J-genes showed a link, identified in a later analysis, to a missense DCLRE1C variant. Most of the TCR beta V segments (in an earlier analysis) were productive either about 87% or about 30% of the time. Most sequenced TCRs were rare (though some public TCRs occurred in many donors). Among TCR beta chains, those listed as cytomegalovirus-associated numbered 164.

J is TRBJ2-1 and V is TRBV7-2, with D possibly TRBD1 on 6 matching bases. The origin of this receptor is a male donor in good health and CMV-seronegative. Input material: PBMCs. The CDR3 sequence: CASRPTGSNNEQFF. The CDR3 region has the DNA TGTGCCAGCAGGCCCACAGGGTCGAACAATGAGCAGTTCTTC.